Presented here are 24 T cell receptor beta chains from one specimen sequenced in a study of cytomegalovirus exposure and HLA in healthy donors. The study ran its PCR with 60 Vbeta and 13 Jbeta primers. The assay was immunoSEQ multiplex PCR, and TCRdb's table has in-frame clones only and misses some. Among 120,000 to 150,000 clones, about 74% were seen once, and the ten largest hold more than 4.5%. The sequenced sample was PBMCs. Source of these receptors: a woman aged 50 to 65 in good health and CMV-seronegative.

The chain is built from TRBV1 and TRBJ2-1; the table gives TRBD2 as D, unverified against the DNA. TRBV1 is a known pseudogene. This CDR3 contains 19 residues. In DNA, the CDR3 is TGCACCAGCAGCCGGGGACTAGCGGGGGTGACTTTGGTTTACAATGAGCAGTTCTTC. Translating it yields CTSSRGLAGVTLVYNEQFF.

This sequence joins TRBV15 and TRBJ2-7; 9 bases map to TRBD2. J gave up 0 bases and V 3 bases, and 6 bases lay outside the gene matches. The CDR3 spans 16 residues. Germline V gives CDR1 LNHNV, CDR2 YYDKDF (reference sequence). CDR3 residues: CATSSQSGGFSYEQYF. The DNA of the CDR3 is TGTGCCACCAGCAGCCAAAGCGGGGGGTTCTCCTACGAGCAGTACTTC.

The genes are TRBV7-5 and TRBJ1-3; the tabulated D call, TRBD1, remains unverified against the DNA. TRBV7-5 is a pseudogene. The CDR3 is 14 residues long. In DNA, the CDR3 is TGTGCCATACTAGACAGGGAAAATGGAAACACCATATATTTT. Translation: CAILDRENGNTIYF.

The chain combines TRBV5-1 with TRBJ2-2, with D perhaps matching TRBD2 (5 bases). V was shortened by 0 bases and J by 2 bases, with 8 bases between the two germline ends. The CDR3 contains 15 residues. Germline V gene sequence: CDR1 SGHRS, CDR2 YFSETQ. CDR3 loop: CASSLGTVNTGELFF. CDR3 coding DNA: TGCGCCAGCAGCTTGGGGACTGTAAACACCGGGGAGCTGTTTTTT.

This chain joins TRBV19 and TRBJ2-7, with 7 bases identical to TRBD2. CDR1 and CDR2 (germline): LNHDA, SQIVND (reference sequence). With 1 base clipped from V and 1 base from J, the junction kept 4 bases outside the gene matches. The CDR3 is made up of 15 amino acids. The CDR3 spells CASSIVASGSYEQYF. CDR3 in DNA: TGTGCCAGTAGTATAGTGGCTAGCGGATCCTACGAGCAGTACTTC.

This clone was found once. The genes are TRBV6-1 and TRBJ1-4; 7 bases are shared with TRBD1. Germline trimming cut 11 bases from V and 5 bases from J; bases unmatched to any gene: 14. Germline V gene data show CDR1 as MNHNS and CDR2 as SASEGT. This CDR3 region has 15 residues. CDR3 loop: CACQRSGTVNEKLFF. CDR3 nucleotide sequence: TGTGCCTGCCAACGTTCAGGGACAGTGAATGAAAAACTGTTTTTT.

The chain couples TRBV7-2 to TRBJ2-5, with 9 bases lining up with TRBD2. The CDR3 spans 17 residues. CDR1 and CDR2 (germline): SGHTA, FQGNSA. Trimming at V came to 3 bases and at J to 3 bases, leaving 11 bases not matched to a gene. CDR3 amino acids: CASSLGSSLAGKETQYF. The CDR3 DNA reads TGTGCCAGCAGCTTGGGCTCCTCACTAGCGGGTAAAGAGACCCAGTACTTC. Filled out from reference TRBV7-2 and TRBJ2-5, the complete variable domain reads GAGVSQSPSNKVTEKGKDVELRCDPISGHTALYWYRQSLGQGLEFLIYFQGNSAPDKSGLPSDRFSAERTGGSVSTLTIQRTQQEDSAVYLCASSLGSSLAGKETQYFGPGTRLLVL.

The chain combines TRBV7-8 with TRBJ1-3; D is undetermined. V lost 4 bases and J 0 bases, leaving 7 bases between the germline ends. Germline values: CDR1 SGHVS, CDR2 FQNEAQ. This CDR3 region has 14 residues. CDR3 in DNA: TGTGCCAGCAGCTATACAGTCTCTGGAAACACCATATATTTT. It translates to CASSYTVSGNTIYF.

The CDR3: CASSLRSGSDTQYF. CDR3 nucleotides: TGTGCCAGCAGCTTGCGGAGTGGTTCAGATACGCAGTATTTT. The chain carries TRBV5-4 and TRBJ2-3; D remains unclear. From germline, CDR1 is SGHNT and CDR2 YYREEE (reference sequence). This CDR3 is 14 amino acids long. V was cut by 1 base and J by 4 bases, with 10 bases left in between.

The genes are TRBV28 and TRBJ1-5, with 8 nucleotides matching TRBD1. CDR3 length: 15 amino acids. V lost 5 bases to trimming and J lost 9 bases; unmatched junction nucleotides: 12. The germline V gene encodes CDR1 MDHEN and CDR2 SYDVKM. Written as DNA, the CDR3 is TGTGCCAGCAGTCTTACAGGGGGGGCCTTTCGGCCCCAGCATTTT. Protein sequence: CASSLTGGAFRPQHF. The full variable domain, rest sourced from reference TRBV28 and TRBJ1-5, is DVKVTQSSRYLVKRTGEKVFLECVQDMDHENMFWYRQDPGLGLRLIYFSYDVKMKEKGDIPEGYSVSREKKERFSLILESASTNQTSMYLCASSLTGGAFRPQHFGDGTRLSIL.

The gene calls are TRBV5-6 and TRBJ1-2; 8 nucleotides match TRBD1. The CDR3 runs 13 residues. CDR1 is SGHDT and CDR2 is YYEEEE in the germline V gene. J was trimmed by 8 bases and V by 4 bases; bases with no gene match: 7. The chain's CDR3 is CASSPMDRDGYTF. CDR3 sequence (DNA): TGTGCCAGCAGCCCGATGGACAGGGACGGCTACACCTTC.

CDR3 in amino acids: CAWSGVTAYNEQFF. The CDR3 nucleotides are TGTGCCTGGAGTGGGGTGACAGCCTACAATGAGCAGTTCTTC. V and J are TRBV30 and TRBJ2-1; D possibly corresponds to TRBD1 (5 bases). V gave up 1 base and J gave up 2 bases, with 9 bases separating them. The germline V gene has CDR1 GTSNPN and CDR2 SVGIG (reference sequence). The length of the CDR3 is 14 residues.

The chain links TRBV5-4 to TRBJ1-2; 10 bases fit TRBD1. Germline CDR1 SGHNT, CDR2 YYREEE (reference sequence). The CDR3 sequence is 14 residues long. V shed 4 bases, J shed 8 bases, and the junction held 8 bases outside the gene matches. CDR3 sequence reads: CASSGDDRGRGYTF. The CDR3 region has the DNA TGTGCCAGCAGCGGGGACGACAGGGGGCGAGGCTACACCTTC.

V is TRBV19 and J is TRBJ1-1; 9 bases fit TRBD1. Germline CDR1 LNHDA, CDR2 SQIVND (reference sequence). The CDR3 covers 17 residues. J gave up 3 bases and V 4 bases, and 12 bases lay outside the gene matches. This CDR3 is CASSSRPGTGLDTEAFF. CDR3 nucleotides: TGTGCCAGTAGTAGCCGACCGGGGACAGGGTTGGACACTGAAGCTTTCTTT.

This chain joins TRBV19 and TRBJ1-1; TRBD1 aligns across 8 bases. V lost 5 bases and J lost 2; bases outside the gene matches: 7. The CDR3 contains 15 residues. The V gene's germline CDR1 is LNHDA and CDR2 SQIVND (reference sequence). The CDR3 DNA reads TGTGCCAGTAGTCCGGAGACAGGGGCAAACACTGAAGCTTTCTTT. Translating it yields CASSPETGANTEAFF.

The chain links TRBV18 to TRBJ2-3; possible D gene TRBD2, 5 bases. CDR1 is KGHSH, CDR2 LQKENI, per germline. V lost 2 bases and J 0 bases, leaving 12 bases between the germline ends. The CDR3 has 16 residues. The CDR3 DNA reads TGTGCCAGCTCACCAAGTCCAGCGGCTAGCACAGATACGCAGTATTTT. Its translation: CASSPSPAASTDTQYF. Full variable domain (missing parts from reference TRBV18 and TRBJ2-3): NAGVMQNPRHLVRRRGQEARLRCSPMKGHSHVYWYRQLPEEGLKFMVYLQKENIIDESGMPKERFSAEFPKEGPSILRIQQVVRGDSAAYFCASSPSPAASTDTQYFGPGTRLTVL.

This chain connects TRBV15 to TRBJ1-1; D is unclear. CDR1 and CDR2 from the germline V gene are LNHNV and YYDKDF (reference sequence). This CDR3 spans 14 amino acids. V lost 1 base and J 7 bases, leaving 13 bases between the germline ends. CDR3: CATSRGLEGYEAFF. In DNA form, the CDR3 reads TGTGCCACCAGCAGAGGCCTCGAGGGCTATGAAGCTTTCTTT.

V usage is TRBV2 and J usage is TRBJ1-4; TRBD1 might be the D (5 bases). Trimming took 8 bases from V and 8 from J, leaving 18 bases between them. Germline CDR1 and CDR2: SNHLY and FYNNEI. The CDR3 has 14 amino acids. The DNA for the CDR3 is TGTGCCAGCGCCCCGCCCGGGGGAAGAGAAAAACTGTTTTTT. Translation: CASAPPGGREKLFF.

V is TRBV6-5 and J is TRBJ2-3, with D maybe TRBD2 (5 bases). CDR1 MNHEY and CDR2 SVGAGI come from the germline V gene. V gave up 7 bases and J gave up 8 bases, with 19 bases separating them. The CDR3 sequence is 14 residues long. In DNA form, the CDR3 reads TGTGCCAGCAAGGACGCAAAAGGACTCGGTACGCAGTATTTT. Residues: CASKDAKGLGTQYF.

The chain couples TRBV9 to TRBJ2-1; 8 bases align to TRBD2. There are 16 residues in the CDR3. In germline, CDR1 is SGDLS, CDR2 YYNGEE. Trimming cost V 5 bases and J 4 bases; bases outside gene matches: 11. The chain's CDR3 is CASSRGAGAGYNEQFF. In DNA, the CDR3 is TGTGCCAGCAGTCGGGGAGCGGGGGCGGGGTACAATGAGCAGTTCTTC.

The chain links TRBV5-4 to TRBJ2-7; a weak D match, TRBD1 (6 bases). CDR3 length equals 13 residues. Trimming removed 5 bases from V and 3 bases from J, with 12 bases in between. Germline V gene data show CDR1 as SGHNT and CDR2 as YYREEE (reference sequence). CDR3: CASRPGVGYEQYF. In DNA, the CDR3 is TGTGCCAGCAGGCCAGGGGTCGGCTACGAGCAGTACTTC.

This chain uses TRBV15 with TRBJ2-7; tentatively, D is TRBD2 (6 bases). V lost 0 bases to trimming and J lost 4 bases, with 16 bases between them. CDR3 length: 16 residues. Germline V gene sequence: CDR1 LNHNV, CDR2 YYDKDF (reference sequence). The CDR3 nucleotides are TGTGCCACCAGCAGAGATTCTGGAGGGACGGGGTACGAGCAGTACTTC. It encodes CATSRDSGGTGYEQYF.

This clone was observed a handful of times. The chain's CDR3 is CAWSVPPAGGYTF. As DNA, the CDR3 is TGTGCCTGGAGTGTACCCCCCGCGGGGGGCTACACCTTC. The chain couples TRBV30 to TRBJ1-2; no clear D gene. CDR1 GTSNPN and CDR2 SVGIG come from the germline V gene (reference sequence). The CDR3 is 13 amino acids. The V end was cut by 0 bases, the J end by 8 bases, with 13 bases between.

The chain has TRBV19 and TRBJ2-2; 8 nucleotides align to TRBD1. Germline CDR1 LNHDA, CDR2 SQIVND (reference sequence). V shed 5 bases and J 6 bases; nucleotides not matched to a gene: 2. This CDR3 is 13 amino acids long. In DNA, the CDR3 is TGTGCCAGTAGTGCACAGGGGGCCGGGGAGCTGTTTTTT. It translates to CASSAQGAGELFF.